The sequence of this T cell receptor beta chain was determined in a study of blood T cell repertoires in COVID-19. Study-wide context: Specimens from acute and convalescent COVID-19 originated in the United States, Italy and Spain. Sources were T cells, B-cell-depleted T cells, or PBMCs; the material itself was cDNA or gDNA.

CDR3 length: 16 amino acids. In the authors' methods: From reference gene primer amplification, estimates of nucleated cell counts were derived. Sequencing used immunoSEQ multiplex PCR; TCRdb keeps in-frame clones, though not all of them. V and J calls plus clone size are reproduced from that table; the DNA served to infer D and trimming. The data contain hundreds of thousands of clones, approximately 82% of them seen just once; the ten biggest clones take up 1.5% to 2%. Sequencing was carried out using peripheral blood. The V and J genes are TRBV12-2 and TRBJ2-1; the table gives TRBD2 as D, unverified against the DNA. TRBV12-2 is shown as a pseudogene. The receptor's source is a woman aged 80 or older with acute or convalescent COVID-19. The CDR3 here is CASRGLGVSSYNEQFF. CDR3 in DNA: TGTGCAAGTCGTGGCCTCGGGGTGAGCTCCTACAATGAGCAGTTCTTC.